The 12 T cell receptor beta chains presented below share a single source sample, sequenced in a study of cytomegalovirus exposure and HLA in healthy donors. Measured with immunoSEQ multiplex PCR; TCRdb has only the in-frame clones, and not every one. The sample yields some 150,000 clones, 88% seen once. The specimen was PBMCs. The receptors were gathered from a woman between 18 and 30 years old in good health and CMV-seropositive.

The rearrangement links TRBV12-1 to TRBJ2-5; TRBD1, as called in the table, went unchecked against the DNA. TRBV12-1 corresponds to a pseudogene. The CDR3 has 14 amino acids. The CDR3 nucleotides are TGTGCCAGCACCCTTCCGACAGGGCGAAAGACCCAGTACTTC. This encodes CASTLPTGRKTQYF.

This chain links TRBV18 with TRBJ1-6; D might be TRBD1 (5 bases). The CDR3 runs 13 residues. Germline assignment: CDR1 KGHSH and CDR2 LQKENI. The V and J ends lost 6 bases and 7 bases respectively, with 10 bases between them. As DNA, the CDR3 is TGTGCCAGCTCCCCGGACATGAATTCACCCCTCCACTTT. Residues: CASSPDMNSPLHF.

The rearrangement links TRBV19 to TRBJ1-4, with a possible D match to TRBD1 (5 bases). The CDR3 contains 15 residues. The germline V gene has CDR1 LNHDA and CDR2 SQIVND (reference sequence). Trimming pared 8 bases from V and 3 bases from J, leaving 16 bases between. The CDR3 region has the DNA TGTGCCAGTGGACGGACACCGCTTCCTAATGAAAAACTGTTTTTT. Its protein product is CASGRTPLPNEKLFF.

The chain joins TRBV6-5 to TRBJ2-5, with 8 nucleotides matching TRBD2. This CDR3 is built from 15 residues. CDR1 and CDR2 (germline): MNHEY, SVGAGI. Unmatched junction bases numbered 14, after V lost 8 bases and J lost 6 bases. Written as DNA, the CDR3 is TGTGCCAGCGGACCCAGCGGGAGCTCGGGGAAGACCCAGTACTTC. Translating it yields CASGPSGSSGKTQYF.

This chain uses TRBV7-2 with TRBJ2-7; TRBD1 aligns across 9 bases. Trimming removed 5 bases from V and 5 bases from J; junction bases left unmatched: 7. From germline, CDR1 is SGHTA and CDR2 FQGNSA. This CDR3 region has 14 residues. The CDR3 sequence is CASSNGQGINEQYF. CDR3 nucleotides: TGTGCCAGCAGCAACGGACAGGGGATCAACGAGCAGTACTTC.

The chain employs TRBV27 and TRBJ2-3; TRBD1 matches at 8 bases. This CDR3 contains 15 residues. CDR1 is MNHEY, CDR2 SMNVEV, per germline (reference sequence). The V gene end was trimmed by 5 bases and the J gene end by 0 bases; junction bases not matched to a gene: 4. The CDR3 loop reads CASSRTGSSTDTQYF. DNA for the CDR3: TGTGCCAGCAGTAGGACAGGGAGTAGCACAGATACGCAGTATTTT.

The chain joins TRBV7-6 to TRBJ1-5; the D is unclear. CDR1 and CDR2 (germline): SGHVS, FNYEAQ. Trimming pared 1 base from V and 6 bases from J, leaving 13 bases between. CDR3 length: 15 amino acids. The CDR3 DNA reads TGTGCCAGCAGCTTAGAGTCAAACCGGGGTCAGCCCCAGCATTTT. Amino acids: CASSLESNRGQPQHF.

This sequence joins TRBV5-5 and TRBJ1-5; D uncertain. This CDR3 region has 15 residues. V was clipped by 1 base and J by 6 bases, with 14 bases between them. Germline CDR1 SGHKS, CDR2 YYEKEE (reference sequence). CDR3 DNA: TGTGCCAGCAGCTTGAGATCCTCAGAAAGTCAGCCCCAGCATTTT. Amino acids: CASSLRSSESQPQHF.

This chain links TRBV6-1 with TRBJ2-7; 7 bases match TRBD2. With V trimmed by 9 bases and J by 1 base, 6 bases remained unmatched. This CDR3 comprises 13 residues. Germline values: CDR1 MNHNS, CDR2 SASEGT. The chain's CDR3 is CASNSGPSYEQYF. CDR3 bases: TGTGCCAGTAATAGCGGGCCTTCCTACGAGCAGTACTTC.

The rearrangement links TRBV28 to TRBJ1-2; 8 nucleotides align to TRBD1. J gave up 4 bases and V 6 bases, and 10 bases lay outside the gene matches. Germline CDR1 is MDHEN and CDR2 is SYDVKM. The CDR3 contains 15 residues. For the CDR3, the DNA is TGTGCCAGCAGGCCCCGGACAGGGAGCGGCTATGGCTACACCTTC. Protein sequence: CASRPRTGSGYGYTF.

The chain uses TRBV5-6 and TRBJ1-2, with D possibly TRBD1 on 5 matching bases. The germline CDR1 and CDR2 sequences are SGHDT and YYEEEE. V lost 2 bases, J lost 4 bases, and 9 bases lay in between. The CDR3 runs 13 residues. The CDR3 region is CASSFQGFYGYTF. In nucleotides, the CDR3 is TGTGCCAGCAGCTTCCAGGGATTCTATGGCTACACCTTC.

This chain connects TRBV5-1 to TRBJ2-3, with TRBD2 matching over 11 bases. V trimming: 3 bases; J trimming: 5 bases; junction bases outside the gene matches: 8. The CDR3 runs to 16 residues. Germline V CDR1 and CDR2: SGHRS, YFSETQ. CDR3 in DNA: TGCGCCAGCAGCTCGTTAGCGGGGGGGCGATTAGATACGCAGTATTTT. Translated, it gives CASSSLAGGRLDTQYF.